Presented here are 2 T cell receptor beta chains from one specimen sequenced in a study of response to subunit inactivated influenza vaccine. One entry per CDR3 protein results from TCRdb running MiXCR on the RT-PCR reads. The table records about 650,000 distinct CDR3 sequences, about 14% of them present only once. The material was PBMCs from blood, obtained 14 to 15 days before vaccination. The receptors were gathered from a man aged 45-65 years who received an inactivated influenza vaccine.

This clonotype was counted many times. CDR3 nucleotides: TGTGCCAGCAGTTTTCTCAATCAGCCCCAGCATTTT. This gives the protein CASSFLNQPQHF. V gene TRBV12-3 or TRBV12-4 combines with J gene TRBJ1-5; unclear D gene. The V gene lost 3 bases and the J gene lost 3 bases, with 3 bases spanning the gap. The CDR3 extends over 12 amino acids.

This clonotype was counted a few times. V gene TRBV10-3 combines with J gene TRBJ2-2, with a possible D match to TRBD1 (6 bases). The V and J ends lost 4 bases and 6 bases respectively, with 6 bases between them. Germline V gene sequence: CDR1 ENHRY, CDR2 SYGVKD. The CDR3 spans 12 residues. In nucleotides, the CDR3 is TGTGCCATCAGTGGGGGGCCCGGGGAGCTGTTTTTT. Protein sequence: CAISGGPGELFF.